One sample yielded the 9 T cell receptor beta chains listed below, sequenced in a study of blood T cell repertoires in COVID-19. Generated by immunoSEQ multiplex PCR, the TCRdb table keeps only in-frame clones and is missing some. Of some 130,000 clones in the sample, around 83% were seen once. Sequenced material: PBMCs or T cells enriched from blood (not recorded which). The origin of the receptors is a man aged 25-45 years who had recovered from COVID-19.

This chain uses TRBV25-1 with TRBJ1-1; a weak D match, TRBD1 (5 bases). V lost 4 bases, J lost 5 bases, and 17 bases lay in between. This CDR3 comprises 15 residues. Germline V CDR1 and CDR2: MGHDK, SYGVNS. The CDR3 DNA is TGTGCCAGCAGTGCCTCAGGAATAGGGGTGACTGAAGCTTTCTTT. It is translated as CASSASGIGVTEAFF.

The chain is built from TRBV5-1 and TRBJ1-6; 8 positions match TRBD1. The V and J ends lost 2 bases and 5 bases, in that order; junction bases with no gene match: 3. Germline lookup yields CDR1 SGHRS and CDR2 YFSETQ. The CDR3 covers 15 residues. CDR3 sequence: CASSFQTGDNSPLHF. The CDR3 DNA sequence: TGCGCCAGCAGCTTCCAGACAGGGGATAATTCACCCCTCCACTTT.

As for this clone: Mismatch with germline at one junction end may stem from a read error. CDR3 nucleotide sequence: TGCGCCCGCAGCGCCGAGGGGGGGGCGCGTGGCTACACCTTC. Translating it yields CARSAEGGARGYTF. The chain couples TRBV5-1 to TRBJ1-2; a weak D match, TRBD1 (6 bases). Germline values: CDR1 SGHRS, CDR2 YFSETQ. This CDR3 region has 14 residues.

Here the CDR3 reads CASSQATGAGNTIYF. The CDR3 coding sequence is TGTGCCAGCAGCCAAGCGACAGGGGCTGGAAACACCATATATTTT. The chain links TRBV3-1 (or the pseudogene TRBV3-2) to TRBJ1-3; 8 bases align to TRBD1. The germline V gene has CDR1 LGHDT and CDR2 YNNKEL (reference sequence). V lost 1 base and J lost 2; bases outside the gene matches: 1. The CDR3 runs 15 residues.

This chain uses TRBV7-9 with TRBJ2-2, with a tentative D call TRBD2 (6 bases). Between the trimmed V and J ends, which lost 1 base and 4 bases, there was a span of 16 bases. The CDR3 is 17 residues long. CDR1 is SEHNR, CDR2 FQNEAQ, per germline (reference sequence). The CDR3 bases are TGTGCCAGCAGCTTAGTTTCCCTCCGGAGGGGCACCGGGGAGCTGTTTTTT. The encoded protein is CASSLVSLRRGTGELFF.

This clone has only one observation. The chain couples TRBV29-1 to TRBJ2-2; no reliable D call. V was cut by 3 bases and J by 2 bases, with 7 bases left in between. Germline CDR1 reads SQVTM; CDR2 reads ANQGSEA. The CDR3 is 13 residues long. CDR3 sequence: CSVDYRNTGELFF. In nucleotides, the CDR3 is TGCAGCGTTGATTACAGAAACACCGGGGAGCTGTTTTTT.

The chain combines TRBV14 with TRBJ1-1; D call uncertain. V was cut by 3 bases and J by 0 bases, with 5 bases left in between. Germline CDR1 and CDR2: SGHDN and FVKESK. The CDR3 is 13 amino acids. DNA for the CDR3: TGTGCCAGCAGCCAGAACATGAACACTGAAGCTTTCTTT. It encodes CASSQNMNTEAFF.

The V call is TRBV27, the J call TRBJ1-1; no firm D call. Germline assignment: CDR1 MNHEY and CDR2 SMNVEV (reference sequence). Trimming stripped 6 bases from V and 1 base from J, with 18 bases between. This CDR3 spans 16 amino acids. The CDR3 nucleotides read TGTGCCAGCAGCCCTCAATTGGGCAACTGGAACACTGAAGCTTTCTTT. It translates to CASSPQLGNWNTEAFF.

This chain joins TRBV5-5 and TRBJ2-7; D is perhaps TRBD1 (5 bases). Germline CDR1 reads SGHKS; CDR2 reads YYEKEE (reference sequence). CDR3 length: 14 residues. The V gene lost 0 bases and the J gene lost 2 bases, with 9 bases spanning the gap. The CDR3 here is CASSLGVGPYEQYV. In DNA, the CDR3 is TGTGCCAGCAGCTTGGGTGTGGGGCCCTACGAGCAGTACGTC.